A single sample gave rise to the 14 T cell receptor beta chains below, sequenced in a study of blood T cells in healthy people across ages. A J-beta primer mix and a sample-barcoded 5' primer were used in a second PCR of roughly 7 to 12 cycles. In TCRdb, the 5' RACE reads were re-called with MiXCR into one record per CDR3 protein. The sample lists more than 800,000 distinct CDR3 sequences, under 30% occurring once. The sequenced sample was blood. The receptor source for this set is a woman aged 80 or over in good health.

The rearrangement joins TRBV11-3 to TRBJ2-7; D gene ambiguous. CDR3 size: 15 residues. Looked up from germline, CDR1 is SGHNT and CDR2 is YENEEA. The V gene lost 3 bases and the J gene lost 7 bases, with 19 bases spanning the gap. CDR3 residues: CASSFGPPPLNEQYF. The CDR3 region has the DNA TGTGCCAGCAGCTTTGGCCCCCCCCCTTTGAATGAGCAGTACTTC.

V gene TRBV6-5 combines with J gene TRBJ2-3; no firm D call. The V gene's germline CDR1 is MNHEY and CDR2 SVGAGI. V dropped 2 bases and J dropped 0 bases, with 9 bases sitting between them. The CDR3 spans 15 residues. This CDR3 reads CASSYGSGSTDTQYF. The DNA for the CDR3 is TGTGCCAGCAGTTACGGGTCAGGAAGCACAGATACGCAGTATTTT.

This clonotype was seen at least ten times. The chain combines TRBV12-3 or TRBV12-4 with TRBJ2-3; 10 nucleotides agree with TRBD2. Trimming took 0 bases from V and 3 from J; bases not matched to a gene: 9. The CDR3 sequence is 18 residues long. The CDR3 region is CASSLATLAGEVTDTQYF. The CDR3 bases are TGTGCCAGCAGTTTAGCTACCCTAGCGGGGGAAGTGACAGATACGCAGTATTTT.

Only a few counts were recorded for this clonotype. The chain carries TRBV9 and TRBJ1-1, with no clear D. Trimming stripped 4 bases from V and 1 base from J, with 14 bases between. In germline, CDR1 is SGDLS, CDR2 YYNGEE. The CDR3 is 15 amino acids. The CDR3 DNA sequence: TGTGCCAGCAGCCCGGCGGGAAATCCGAACACTGAAGCTTTCTTT. Translated: CASSPAGNPNTEAFF.

The chain carries TRBV27 and TRBJ2-7; 7 bases fit TRBD2. Germline assignment: CDR1 MNHEY and CDR2 SMNVEV (reference sequence). CDR3 length: 14 amino acids. V lost 6 bases, J lost 3 bases, and 8 bases stayed unmatched. CDR3 loop: CASSLQAGSYEQYF. The CDR3 DNA is TGTGCCAGCAGCCTTCAAGCGGGGAGCTACGAGCAGTACTTC.

The table lists this clonotype with many counts. The CDR3 coding sequence is TGCGCCAGCAGCCAAGGTACAGGAGCTAACTATGGCTACACCTTC. Translated, it gives CASSQGTGANYGYTF. The V gene is TRBV4-1, the J gene TRBJ1-2; D perhaps matches TRBD1 (5 bases). Between the trimmed V and J ends, which lost 1 base and 0 bases, there was a span of 9 bases. Germline V gene data show CDR1 as MGHRA and CDR2 as YSYEKL. This CDR3 spans 15 amino acids.

In this sample, this clonotype turned up a few times. The chain joins TRBV27 to TRBJ2-4; 11 positions agree with TRBD1. The DNA end favors TRBJ2-7, so the J call may be wrong. The CDR3 extends over 14 amino acids. The germline CDR1 and CDR2 sequences are MNHEY and SMNVEV (reference sequence). CDR3 sequence reads: CASRGQGVAYEQYF. The DNA of the CDR3 is TGTGCCAGCAGGGGACAGGGGGTGGCCTACGAGCAGTACTTC.

There are a few counts of this clonotype. A read error is possible here, since a much larger clone lies one base away. This chain connects TRBV9 to TRBJ2-7, with no clear D. The V end was cut by 7 bases, the J end by 7 bases, with 9 bases between. This CDR3 spans 10 amino acids. The germline V gene encodes CDR1 SGDLS and CDR2 YYNGEE. Written as DNA, the CDR3 is TGTGCCAGCGGGCACAATGAGCAGTACTTC. Its translation: CASGHNEQYF.

This clonotype has ten or more counts. The chain combines TRBV20-1 with TRBJ2-1; 8 bases align to TRBD2. Germline V gene data show CDR1 as DFQATT and CDR2 as SNEGSKA (reference sequence). The CDR3 totals 14 residues. Trimming took 6 bases from V and 4 from J; bases not matched to a gene: 8. The CDR3 nucleotides are TGCAGTGCGGGGGGTCTAGCGGGTTACAATGAGCAGTTCTTC. Protein product: CSAGGLAGYNEQFF.

This clonotype was observed many times. V usage is TRBV11-2 and J usage is TRBJ2-1, with 7 bases fitting TRBD2. The junction had 14 bases not matched to a gene; V was cut back by 5 bases and J by 4 bases. Germline V lookup: CDR1 SGHAT, CDR2 FQNNGV. The CDR3 runs 17 residues. The CDR3 bases are TGTGCCAGCAGCCATACCTCGGGGGGACTTTTATACAATGAGCAGTTCTTC. Translated, it gives CASSHTSGGLLYNEQFF.

In DNA form, the CDR3 reads TGTGCCAGCACCCAGGCTGGGGGTGGGACCCAGTACTTC. Translating gives CASTQAGGGTQYF. This chain links TRBV12-3 or TRBV12-4 with TRBJ2-5; D possibly matches TRBD1 or TRBD2 (5 bases each). The CDR3 spans 13 residues. V was clipped by 7 bases and J by 7 bases, with 16 bases between them.

The rearrangement links TRBV20-1 to TRBJ2-7; 9 nucleotides line up with TRBD2. V gave up 1 base and J gave up 5 bases; unmatched junction bases: 3. The CDR3 is made up of 13 amino acids. Germline loops: CDR1 DFQATT, CDR2 SNEGSKA (reference sequence). The CDR3 is CSARVSGSDEQYF. The CDR3, as DNA: TGCAGTGCTAGAGTTAGCGGGAGCGACGAGCAGTACTTC.

This clonotype was detected a few times. The chain joins TRBV9 to TRBJ2-2, with D uncertain. The CDR3 contains 13 residues. V was shortened by 5 bases and J by 6 bases, with 11 bases between the two germline ends. Germline CDR1 and CDR2: SGDLS and YYNGEE. Written as DNA, the CDR3 is TGTGCCAGCAGTAGGACGATGGCCGGGGAGCTGTTTTTT. Its translation is CASSRTMAGELFF.

This clonotype was counted between two and nine times. One base away lies a much larger clone, so this may be a sequencing read error. The gene calls are TRBV7-2 and TRBJ2-5, with unresolved D. The CDR3 is 12 amino acids. V lost 1 base and J 13 bases, leaving 13 bases between the germline ends. CDR1 is SGHTA and CDR2 is FQGNSA in the germline V gene. The CDR3 loop reads CASSLDAHERYF. In nucleotides, the CDR3 is TGTGCCAGCAGCTTAGATGCCCACGAGCGGTACTTC.